These 7 T cell receptor beta chains were sequenced from one sample in a study of CD4+ T cells in melanoma. Clones were sequenced by immunoSEQ multiplex PCR, and TCRdb holds only the in-frame ones, with some missing. The sample consists of some 150,000 clones, 80% to 95% of them appearing once. The receptor source for this set is a human donor with melanoma.

V gene TRBV7-9 combines with J gene TRBJ1-1; weak D call: TRBD1 (6 bases). CDR3 length: 16 residues. Per germline, CDR1 SEHNR and CDR2 FQNEAQ (reference sequence). Trimming removed 5 bases at V and 1 base at J, with 17 bases between. CDR3 protein: CASSPRGGTPNTEAFF. The CDR3 nucleotides are TGTGCCAGCAGCCCCAGGGGTGGAACCCCGAACACTGAAGCTTTCTTT.

This chain joins TRBV6-6 and TRBJ1-1; D remains ambiguous. The CDR3 runs 12 residues. V was clipped by 2 bases and J by 3 bases, with 4 bases between them. Germline lookup yields CDR1 MNHNY and CDR2 SVGAGI (reference sequence). CDR3 in amino acids: CASSYRDTEAFF. CDR3 nucleotide sequence: TGTGCCAGCAGTTACCGGGACACTGAAGCTTTCTTT.

This rearrangement joins TRBV12-5 to TRBJ2-2, with 9 bases fitting TRBD1. V shed 6 bases, J shed 5 bases, and the junction held 7 bases outside the gene matches. This CDR3 contains 15 residues. Germline V gene sequence: CDR1 LGHNT, CDR2 FRNRAP. The CDR3 DNA follows: TGTGCTAGTGGACACCGGGACAGGGATACCGGGGAGCTGTTTTTT. Amino acids: CASGHRDRDTGELFF.

This clone was seen once. The chain joins TRBV6-1 to TRBJ1-1; the D is unclear. The germline V gene has CDR1 MNHNS and CDR2 SASEGT. The CDR3 runs 13 residues. V was shortened by 6 bases and J by 0 bases, with 8 bases between the two germline ends. CDR3 nucleotides: TGTGCCAGCAGGCGGGAAGTGAACACTGAAGCTTTCTTT. Its protein product is CASRREVNTEAFF.

This chain connects TRBV19 to TRBJ2-5; D gene ambiguous. The ends were cut back, 5 bases at V and 0 bases at J, with 7 bases in the middle. This CDR3 has 13 residues. Per germline, CDR1 LNHDA and CDR2 SQIVND (reference sequence). The CDR3: CASSSGDQETQYF. The DNA of the CDR3 is TGTGCCAGTAGTTCAGGCGACCAAGAGACCCAGTACTTC.

The chain links TRBV5-8 to TRBJ2-2; weak D call: TRBD1 (6 bases). V lost 9 bases, J lost 7 bases, and 16 bases lay in between. This CDR3 comprises 13 residues. Looked up from germline, CDR1 is SGHTS and CDR2 is YDEGEE. The CDR3 reads CATTRQAGGELFF. The DNA for the CDR3 is TGTGCCACCACTAGACAGGCGGGCGGGGAGCTGTTTTTT.

CDR3 amino acids: CASSELGGFDNSPLHF. The CDR3 DNA reads as TGTGCCAGCAGTGAATTAGGGGGCTTCGATAATTCACCCCTCCACTTT. The chain has TRBV6-1 and TRBJ1-6; 7 bases align to TRBD1. V shed 2 bases and J 5 bases; nucleotides not matched to a gene: 6. The CDR3 is made up of 16 amino acids. Germline CDR1 is MNHNS and CDR2 is SASEGT.